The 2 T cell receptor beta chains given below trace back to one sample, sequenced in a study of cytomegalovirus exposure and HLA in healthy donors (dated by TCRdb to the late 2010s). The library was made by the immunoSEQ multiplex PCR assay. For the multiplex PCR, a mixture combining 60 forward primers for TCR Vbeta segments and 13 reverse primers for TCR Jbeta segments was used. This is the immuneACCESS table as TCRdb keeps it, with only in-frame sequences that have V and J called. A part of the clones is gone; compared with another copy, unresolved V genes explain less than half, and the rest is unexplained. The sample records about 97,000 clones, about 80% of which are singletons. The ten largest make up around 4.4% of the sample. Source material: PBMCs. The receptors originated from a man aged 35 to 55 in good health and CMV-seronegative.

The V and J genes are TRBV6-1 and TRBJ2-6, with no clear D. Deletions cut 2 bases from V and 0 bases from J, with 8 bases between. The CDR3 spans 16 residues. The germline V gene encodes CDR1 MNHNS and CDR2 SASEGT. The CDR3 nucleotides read TGTGCCAGCAGTGAACAGGTATCCTCTGGGGCCAACGTCCTGACTTTC. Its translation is CASSEQVSSGANVLTF.

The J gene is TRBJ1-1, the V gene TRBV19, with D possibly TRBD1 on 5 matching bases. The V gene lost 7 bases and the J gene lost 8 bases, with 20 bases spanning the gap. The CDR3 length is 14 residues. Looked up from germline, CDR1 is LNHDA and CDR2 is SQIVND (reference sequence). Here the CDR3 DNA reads TGTGCCAGTATCCCCCCCGGGGGGTCGAAAGAAGCTTTCTTT. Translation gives CASIPPGGSKEAFF.